The clone carrying this T cell receptor (beta chain) was seen once. What it binds is unknown. The data belong to a study of shared clonotypes between healthy human individuals. The method was immunoSEQ multiplex PCR; TCRdb's version includes in-frame clones alone and lacks a portion of them. The table shows under 750,000 clones, with around 77% occurring only once. Donors comprised healthy HIV-negative adults lacking recent acute infections or vaccinations. Study results and limitations: A handful of donors had 4% to 5% of their naive CD4 clonotypes in common.

The clonotype comes from a woman younger than 45 in good health. Source material: memory CD4+ T cells sorted from blood. Noted subset: CD45RA-negative fraction.

The CDR3 here is CASSSGPSGGEQYF. CDR3 coding DNA: TGTGCCAGCAGCTCCGGGCCCTCTGGGGGAGAGCAGTACTTC. The chain links TRBV11-2 to TRBJ2-7; D is perhaps TRBD1 or TRBD2 (5 bases each). CDR1 and CDR2 (germline): SGHAT, FQNNGV. V gave up 4 bases and J gave up 7 bases, with 17 bases separating them. CDR3 length equals 14 residues.